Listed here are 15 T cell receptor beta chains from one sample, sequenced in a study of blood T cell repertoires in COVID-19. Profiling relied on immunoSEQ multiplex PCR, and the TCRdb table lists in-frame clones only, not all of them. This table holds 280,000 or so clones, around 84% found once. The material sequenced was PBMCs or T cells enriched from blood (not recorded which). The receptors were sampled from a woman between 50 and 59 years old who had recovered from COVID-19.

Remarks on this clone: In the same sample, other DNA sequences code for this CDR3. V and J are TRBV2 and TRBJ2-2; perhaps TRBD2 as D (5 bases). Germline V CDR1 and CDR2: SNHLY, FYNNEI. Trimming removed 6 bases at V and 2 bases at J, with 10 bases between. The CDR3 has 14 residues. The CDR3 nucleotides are TGTGCCAGCAGCGAGACTACTAACACCGGGGAGCTGTTTTTT. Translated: CASSETTNTGELFF.

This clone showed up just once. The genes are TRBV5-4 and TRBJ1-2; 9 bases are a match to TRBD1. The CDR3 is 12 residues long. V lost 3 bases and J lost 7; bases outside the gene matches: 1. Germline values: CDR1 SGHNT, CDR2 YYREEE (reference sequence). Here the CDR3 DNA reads TGTGCCAGCAGCTCGGGACAGGGTGGCTACACCTTC. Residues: CASSSGQGGYTF.

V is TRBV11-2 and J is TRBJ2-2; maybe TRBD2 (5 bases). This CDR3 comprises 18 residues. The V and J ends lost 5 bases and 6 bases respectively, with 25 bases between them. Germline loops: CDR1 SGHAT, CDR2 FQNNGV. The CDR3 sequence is CASSPGSEAPERAGELFF. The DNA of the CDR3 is TGTGCCAGCAGCCCGGGATCTGAGGCGCCGGAACGGGCCGGGGAGCTGTTTTTT.

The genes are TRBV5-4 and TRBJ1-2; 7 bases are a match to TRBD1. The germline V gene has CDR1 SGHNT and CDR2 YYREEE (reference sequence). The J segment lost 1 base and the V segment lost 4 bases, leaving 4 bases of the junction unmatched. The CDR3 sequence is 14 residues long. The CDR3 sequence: CASSLTGINYGYTF. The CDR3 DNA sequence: TGTGCCAGCAGCCTGACAGGGATTAACTATGGCTACACCTTC.

Written as DNA, the CDR3 is TGTGCCAGCAGTCCTAGCGGGTATAACAATGAGCAGTTCTTC. It codes for CASSPSGYNNEQFF. This chain joins TRBV6-5 and TRBJ2-1; TRBD2 aligns across 8 bases. CDR1 is MNHEY and CDR2 is SVGAGI in the germline V gene. There are 14 residues in the CDR3. J gave up 5 bases and V 5 bases, and 5 bases lay outside the gene matches.

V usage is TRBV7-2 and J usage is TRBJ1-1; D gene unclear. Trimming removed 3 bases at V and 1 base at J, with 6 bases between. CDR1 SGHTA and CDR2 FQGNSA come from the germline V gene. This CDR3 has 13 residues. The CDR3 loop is CASSLSGNTEAFF. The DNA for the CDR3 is TGTGCCAGCAGCTTGTCGGGGAACACTGAAGCTTTCTTT.

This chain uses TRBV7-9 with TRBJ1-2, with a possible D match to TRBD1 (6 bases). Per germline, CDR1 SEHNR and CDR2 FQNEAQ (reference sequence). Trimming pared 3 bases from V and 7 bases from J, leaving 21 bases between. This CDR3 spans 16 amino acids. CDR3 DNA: TGTGCCAGCAGCTTGCCATCCCTCGGGGGGCTGAGTGGCTACACCTTC. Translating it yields CASSLPSLGGLSGYTF.

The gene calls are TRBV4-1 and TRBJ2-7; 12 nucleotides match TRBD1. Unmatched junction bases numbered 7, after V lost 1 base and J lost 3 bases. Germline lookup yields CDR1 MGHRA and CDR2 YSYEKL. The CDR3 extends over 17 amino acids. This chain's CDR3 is CASSQAWGQGAVYEQYF. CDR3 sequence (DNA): TGCGCCAGCAGCCAAGCTTGGGGACAGGGGGCTGTCTACGAGCAGTACTTC.

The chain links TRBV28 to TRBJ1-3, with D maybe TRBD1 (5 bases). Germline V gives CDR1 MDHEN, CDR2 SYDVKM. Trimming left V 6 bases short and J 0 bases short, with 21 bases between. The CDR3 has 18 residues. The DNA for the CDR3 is TGTGCCAGCAGACCCGGGGGGAACACAGGCCACTCTGGAAACACCATATATTTT. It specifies CASRPGGNTGHSGNTIYF.

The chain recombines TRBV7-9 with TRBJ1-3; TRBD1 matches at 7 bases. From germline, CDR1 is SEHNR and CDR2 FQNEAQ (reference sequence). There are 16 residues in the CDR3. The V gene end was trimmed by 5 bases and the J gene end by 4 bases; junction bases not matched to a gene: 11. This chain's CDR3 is CASSRTGVRTGNTIYF. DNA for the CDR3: TGTGCCAGCAGCCGTACAGGGGTTCGAACCGGAAACACCATATATTTT.

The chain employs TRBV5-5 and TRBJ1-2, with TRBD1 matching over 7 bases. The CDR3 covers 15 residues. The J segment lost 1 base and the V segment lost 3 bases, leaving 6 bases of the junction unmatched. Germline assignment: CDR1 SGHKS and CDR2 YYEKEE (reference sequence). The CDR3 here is CASSSGQAINYGYTF. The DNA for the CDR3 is TGTGCCAGCAGCTCCGGACAGGCTATTAACTATGGCTACACCTTC.

CDR3 bases: TGTGCCAGCTCACCACGCGAGAACACTGAAGCTTTCTTT. This translates into CASSPRENTEAFF. The chain combines TRBV18 with TRBJ1-1, with unresolved D. CDR1 and CDR2 from the germline V gene are KGHSH and LQKENI. CDR3 length: 13 amino acids. The V end lost 1 base, the J end lost 1 base, and 4 bases lay between the germline ends.

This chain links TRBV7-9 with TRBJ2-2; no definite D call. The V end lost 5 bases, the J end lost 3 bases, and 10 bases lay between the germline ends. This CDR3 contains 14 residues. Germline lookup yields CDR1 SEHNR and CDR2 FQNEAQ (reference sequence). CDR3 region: CASSLLRDTGELFF. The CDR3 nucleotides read TGTGCCAGCAGCCTCTTGCGCGACACCGGGGAGCTGTTTTTT.

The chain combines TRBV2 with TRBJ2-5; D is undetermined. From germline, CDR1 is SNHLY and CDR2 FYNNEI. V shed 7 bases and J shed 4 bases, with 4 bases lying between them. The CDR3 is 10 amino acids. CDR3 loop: CASNIETQYF. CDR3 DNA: TGTGCCAGCAACATAGAGACCCAGTACTTC.

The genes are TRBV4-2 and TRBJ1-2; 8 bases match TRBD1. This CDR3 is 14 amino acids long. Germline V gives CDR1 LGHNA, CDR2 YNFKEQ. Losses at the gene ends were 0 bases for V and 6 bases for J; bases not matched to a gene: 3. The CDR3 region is CASSQDPGGNGYTF. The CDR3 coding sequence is TGTGCCAGCAGCCAAGACCCAGGGGGCAATGGCTACACCTTC.